This T cell receptor (beta chain) was sequenced for a study of T cell changes during pregnancy in multiple sclerosis. Germline V gene data show CDR1 as MNHEY and CDR2 as SMNVEV (reference sequence). CDR3 length: 14 amino acids. V was clipped by 0 bases and J by 4 bases, with 7 bases between them. Repertoires were generated with immunoSEQ multiplex PCR, while TCRdb's copy carries only in-frame clones and drops some. Of about 46,000 clones listed, around 92% were seen once; the top ten hold about 4.5%. The genes are TRBV27 and TRBJ2-1; unclear D gene. The TCR originated in a female donor with multiple sclerosis, enrolled in a pregnancy study. Sequences were derived from CD8+ T cells from peripheral blood mononuclear cells, sampled in the first trimester of pregnancy. CDR3 residues: CASSLSNNYNEQFF. The CDR3 DNA follows: TGTGCCAGCAGTTTATCGAACAATTACAATGAGCAGTTCTTC.